This is a list of T cell receptor beta chains from one sample in a study of identical twins. TCRdb reprocessed the 5' RACE reads via MiXCR and lists one record per CDR3 protein. The data hold 550,000 to 700,000 distinct CDR3 sequences, with over 20% observed a single time. These same records also appear under a second study, on T cells expressing NK-cell markers.

Sequencing was carried out using PBMCs. The receptors here all came from a woman aged 18 to 35 in good health. Each CDR3 is given with its conserved first and last residue. Fields, in order: J gene, clone size, CDR3 length, D gene, V gene, CDR3 protein, CDR3 DNA. The D gene is left open where the match is weak. Clone size is shown for a subset of rows, as once, few, many or a class of expanded clone.

TRBJ2-2,few,14,NA,TRBV6-1,CAIRGPGGTGELFF,TGTGCCATCAGGGGTCCAGGTGGGACCGGGGAGCTGTTTTTT
TRBJ2-3,NA,18,TRBD2,TRBV5-1,CASSFTWVAGVPGDTQYF,TGCGCCAGCAGTTTTACCTGGGTAGCGGGCGTACCTGGAGATACGCAGTATTTT
TRBJ2-7,many,12,NA,TRBV5-8,CASSLLQYEQYF,TGTGCCAGCAGCTTGCTCCAGTACGAGCAGTACTTC
TRBJ1-1,few,15,NA,TRBV10-3,CAISDLAVGDTEAFF,TGTGCCATCAGTGACCTTGCCGTGGGGGACACTGAAGCTTTCTTT
TRBJ1-1,many,13,NA,TRBV7-9,CASSLTTGSEAFF,TGTGCCAGCAGCCTCACGACGGGTTCTGAAGCTTTCTTT
TRBJ2-5,NA,15,TRBD1,TRBV6-5,CASSYDGQGWETQYF,TGTGCCAGCAGTTACGACGGACAGGGTTGGGAGACCCAGTACTTC
TRBJ1-2,many,14,NA,TRBV5-5,CASSIGSRFDGYTF,TGTGCCAGCAGCATTGGGTCGAGATTTGATGGCTACACCTTC
TRBJ2-2,NA,15,TRBD2,TRBV20-1,CSASSSGRATGELFF,TGCAGTGCTAGCTCTAGCGGGAGGGCCACCGGGGAGCTGTTTTTT
TRBJ2-5,NA,13,NA,TRBV7-3,CASSEKVAETQYF,TGTGCCAGCAGCGAAAAGGTAGCAGAGACCCAGTACTTC
TRBJ2-3,few,19,TRBD2,TRBV6-5,CASSYQGLAGDPPTDTQYF,TGTGCCAGCAGTTACCAGGGACTAGCGGGAGACCCCCCCACAGATACGCAGTATTTT
TRBJ1-2,NA,12,NA,TRBV12-3/TRBV12-4,CASRAMGTGYTF,TGTGCCAGCAGAGCGATGGGGACTGGCTACACCTTC
TRBJ2-1,few,15,TRBD2,TRBV5-1,CASSPGTISTSEQFF,TGCGCCAGCAGTCCCGGGACTATCTCGACGAGTGAGCAGTTCTTC
TRBJ1-5,NA,18,NA,TRBV6-1,CASSEAWGSGLEGQPQHF,TGTGCCAGCAGTGAAGCTTGGGGGTCTGGCCTCGAGGGGCAGCCCCAGCATTTT
TRBJ2-1,NA,17,TRBD2,TRBV7-9,CASSQPVPGLANNEQFF,TGTGCCAGCAGCCAACCCGTACCGGGACTAGCCAACAATGAGCAGTTCTTC
TRBJ2-5,NA,13,TRBD2,TRBV6-1,CASALAEQETQYF,TGTGCCAGCGCGCTAGCGGAGCAAGAGACCCAGTACTTC
TRBJ2-2,few,13,NA,TRBV15,CATSRDDDGELFF,TGTGCCACCAGCAGAGATGACGACGGGGAGCTGTTTTTT
TRBJ2-1,few,10,NA,TRBV12-3/TRBV12-4,CASGASLQFF,TGTGCCTCTGGGGCCAGTCTGCAGTTCTTC
TRBJ2-1,NA,15,NA,TRBV12-3/TRBV12-4,CASSFDGGSYNEQFF,TGTGCCAGCAGTTTTGATGGGGGGTCCTACAATGAGCAGTTCTTC
TRBJ2-3,NA,18,NA,TRBV9,CASSVSAQAGGHTDTQYF,TGTGCCAGCAGCGTTTCGGCACAGGCCGGGGGGCACACAGATACGCAGTATTTT
TRBJ2-2,few,16,TRBD2,TRBV7-2,CASSLLLAGGTGELFF,TGTGCCAGCAGCTTACTCCTAGCGGGGGGCACCGGGGAGCTGTTTTTT
TRBJ2-3,few,13,TRBD1,TRBV10-3,CATGQGTADTQYF,TGTGCCACCGGACAGGGGACAGCAGATACGCAGTATTTT
TRBJ2-1,NA,16,NA,TRBV18,CASSPPITGEYNEQFF,TGTGCCAGCTCACCACCTATAACGGGGGAGTACAATGAGCAGTTCTTC
TRBJ2-7,few,16,TRBD1,TRBV4-3,CASSQAPGQGTYEQYF,TGCGCCAGCAGCCAGGCTCCGGGACAGGGAACCTACGAGCAGTACTTC
TRBJ1-2,few,16,NA,TRBV11-2,CASSDLNRVGRYGYTF,TGTGCCAGCAGCGATCTCAACAGGGTTGGGCGCTATGGCTACACCTTC
TRBJ2-1,NA,14,NA,TRBV20-1,CSASPAGFGSGQFF,TGCAGTGCTAGCCCCGCAGGGTTTGGTTCGGGGCAGTTCTTC
TRBJ2-1,NA,14,NA,TRBV12-3/TRBV12-4,CASSLLGNYNEQFF,TGTGCCAGCAGCCTTCTCGGCAACTACAATGAGCAGTTCTTC
TRBJ1-2,few,15,TRBD1,TRBV9,CASSAQGAEAYGYTF,TGTGCCAGCAGCGCCCAGGGGGCGGAAGCCTATGGCTACACCTTC
TRBJ1-1,NA,13,NA,TRBV6-1,CASKYRGDTEAFF,TGTGCCAGCAAGTATCGGGGAGACACTGAAGCTTTCTTT
TRBJ2-3,NA,13,NA,TRBV5-1,CASKLWLKDTQYF,TGCGCCAGCAAGTTGTGGCTCAAGGATACGCAGTATTTT
TRBJ2-5,few,12,NA,TRBV29-1,CSVDGGSETQYF,TGCAGCGTTGACGGGGGTAGTGAGACCCAGTACTTC
TRBJ2-3,few,14,NA,TRBV7-9,CASSQSGAADTQYF,TGTGCCAGCAGCCAGAGCGGAGCCGCAGATACGCAGTATTTT
TRBJ2-7,NA,10,NA,TRBV12-3/TRBV12-4,CAGGDYEQYF,TGTGCCGGCGGCGACTACGAGCAGTACTTC
TRBJ1-2,many,12,NA,TRBV6-5,CASSYGGEGYTF,TGTGCCAGCAGTTACGGGGGCGAGGGCTACACCTTC
TRBJ2-7,few,12,NA,TRBV20-1,CSAIPDLKRQYF,TGCAGTGCTATTCCCGACTTGAAACGGCAGTACTTC
TRBJ2-1,many,13,TRBD2,TRBV13,CASSSGLDNEQFF,TGTGCCAGCAGCTCGGGACTAGACAATGAGCAGTTCTTC
TRBJ2-7,NA,13,NA,TRBV5-5,CASSAPGPKAEYF,TGTGCCAGCAGCGCGCCCGGGCCCAAAGCGGAGTACTTC
TRBJ2-5,NA,17,NA,TRBV11-2,CASSLREYSRFQETQYF,TGTGCCAGCAGCTTAAGGGAGTATAGCCGGTTTCAAGAGACCCAGTACTTC
TRBJ1-4,many,14,NA,TRBV7-9,CASSPLGGGEKLFF,TGTGCCAGCAGCCCCCTCGGGGGAGGGGAAAAACTGTTTTTT
TRBJ2-7,NA,14,NA,TRBV9,CASSSGILGYEQYF,TGTGCCAGCAGCTCCGGGATCCTAGGATACGAGCAGTACTTC
TRBJ2-2,NA,16,NA,TRBV11-2,CASSLVLDGANTGLFF,TGTGCCAGCAGCTTAGTTCTGGACGGGGCGAACACCGGGCTGTTTTTT
TRBJ2-5,NA,13,TRBD1,TRBV11-3,CASSTGQKETQYF,TGTGCCAGCAGCACGGGACAGAAAGAGACCCAGTACTTC